The entry below describes one T cell receptor beta chain. The assay was immunoSEQ multiplex PCR, and TCRdb's table has in-frame clones only and misses some. This table has approximately 25,000 clones, roughly 85% appearing once. The sample originates from a study of lymphopenia after photon versus proton radiotherapy. With 5 bases clipped from V and 5 bases from J, the junction kept 6 bases outside the gene matches. This CDR3 spans 13 amino acids. In germline, CDR1 is SNHLY, CDR2 FYNNEI. This sequence originates from a woman in her seventies with pancreatic cancer. The sequences come from peripheral blood, collected from a patient treated with proton-based radiotherapy. The V gene is TRBV2, the J gene TRBJ2-7, with TRBD1 matching over 7 bases. The CDR3 DNA reads TGTGCCAGCAGTTCACGACAGGGAAACGAGCAGTACTTC. Translation gives CASSSRQGNEQYF.